Described below is a single TCR beta chain sequence and its context. This clone was counted at least ten times. Its antigen target is currently unknown. For sequencing, equivalent amounts of genomic DNA were input from CVID and control samples. For every sample, a 60 bp segment covering the rearranged TCRbeta CDR3 region was amplified and then sequenced. The immunoSEQ assay, a bias-corrected multiplex PCR combined with high-throughput sequencing, was used for TCRbeta amplification. Per the original workflow: Every unique nucleotide sequence was considered a clone and was annotated with V, D and J genes, copy number and frequency. Sequences were labeled productive if in frame, and non-productive if out of frame or containing stop codons. As previously described, Shannon's entropy was used to calculate clonality. Mean CDR3 Kyte-Doolittle hydropathy was derived from the predicted amino acid sequences of productive clones. Using the R hclust function, scaled V gene usage was clustered hierarchically with Manhattan distance and complete linkage. Sharing of clones by CDR3 amino acid sequence was evaluated by resampling 12 repertoires per group over 100 rounds. Repertoires were searched for 60 to 80 published EBV-specific and 245 published CMV-specific TCRbeta sequences. A couple of CVID samples that yielded fewer than 10,000 sequences were excluded from the analysis, so 42 CVID repertoires were retained. TCRdb's version of the immuneACCESS table is confined to in-frame rearrangements and falls short of the full clone set. An unresolved V gene accounts for under half of the shortfall where checked; the remainder is of unknown origin. The DNA gave D and trimming, while V, J and clone size come from that table. This sample shows roughly 29,000 clones, and none of them turns up only once. 10% to 15% of the sample is taken by the ten largest.

This record comes from a study of T cell clonality in common variable immunodeficiency (dated by TCRdb to about 2015). Results and caveats for the whole study, not just this receptor: TCRbeta clonality was higher in CVID subjects than in healthy controls (t-test p = 0.018), and the increase was most characteristic of about a third of subjects. Healthy controls shared more TCRbeta clones with each other than CVID subjects shared among themselves (p < 0.0001). Despite equal DNA input, controls averaged roughly 80,000 unique sequences per sample versus about 31,547 in CVID samples. According to the authors, finding the cause of the higher clonality in CVID would require sequencing the repertoires of T cell subpopulations. Differences among patients in the CVID cohort limited the correlations between repertoire features and clinical complications. CVID TCRbeta sequences reportedly showed fewer deletions and N-nucleotide insertions and lacked highly modified clones with 13 or more V deletions.

Both CVID patients and healthy controls were predominantly of Caucasian heritage. Heparinized peripheral whole blood samples of roughly 5 to 8.5 ml were obtained from each donor. TCRbeta CDR3 repertoires were sequenced from genomic DNA of adults with common variable immune deficiency (CVID) and healthy adult controls. The control group was made up of approximately 22 healthy adult volunteers (10 male and approximately twelve female) whose ages ranged from about 20 to 66 years, with a mean age of about 35. Diluted blood was density-centrifuged over Hypaque 1077 or Ficoll-Paque to isolate peripheral blood mononuclear cells. Genomic DNA was obtained from unsorted mononuclear cells using either Qiagen column purification or a centrifugation-based method. This receptor was taken from a person between 18 and 69 years old in good health. The sequenced sample was peripheral blood mononuclear cells.

The encoded CDR3 is CASSLEGVGGELFF. The sequenced part of the CDR3 DNA is TGCGCCAGCAGCTTGGAAGGGGTTGGCGGGGAG. The chain is encoded by TRBV5-1 joined to TRBJ2-2; the D gene is perhaps TRBD1, from 5 matching bases. The read comes to an end 3 residues before the CDR3 does, leaving the germline J gene to fill in the end. The germline V gene specifies SGHRS as CDR1 and YFSETQ as CDR2. The trim is 0 bases for V and 7 bases for J, with a gap of 10 bases between the germline ends. The cysteine opens and the phenylalanine closes a CDR3 of 14 amino acids. The DNA covers only part of the CDR3, 33 bases in frame from base 1. The reference TRBV5-1 and TRBJ2-2 proteins fill in what lies around the CDR3, so the full variable domain reads KAGVTQTPRYLIKTRGQQVTLSCSPISGHRSVSWYQQTPGQGLQFLFEYFSETQRNKGNFPGRFSGRQFSNSRSEMNVSTLELGDSALYLCASSLEGVGGELFFGEGSRLTVL.